This T cell receptor (beta chain) stems from a study of T cell responses to AZD1222 COVID-19 vaccine. TCRdb keeps only in-frame clones here, not all; method: immunoSEQ multiplex PCR. Of 110,000 to 150,000 clones detected, over 75% appear once; the ten largest clones hold approximately 8%. Trimming stripped 3 bases from V and 6 bases from J, with 11 bases between. CDR1 and CDR2 from the germline V gene are MNHEY and SVGAGI. This CDR3 has 14 residues. General study points: Donors were chiefly white British, with a greater number of females, and clonal diversity was perhaps underestimated. Regions left unmutated in variants are reportedly the target of nearly half of spike-specific TCRs.

Concerning this clone: What it binds is unknown.

The origin of this receptor is an adult in good health. Here the sequenced sample was peripheral blood, taken on day 0 of AZD1222 vaccination. The V and J genes are TRBV6-5 and TRBJ2-2, with D possibly being TRBD2 (5 bases). DNA for the CDR3: TGTGCCAGCAGTTATGGGGAGCTGGCCGGGGAGCTGTTTTTT. Encoded protein: CASSYGELAGELFF.